Sequencing of this TCR beta chain was carried out in a study of blood T cell repertoires in COVID-19. Losses at the gene ends were 3 bases for V and 3 bases for J; bases not matched to a gene: 6. CDR1 and CDR2 from the germline V gene are SEHNR and FQNEAQ (reference sequence). The CDR3 runs to 16 residues. This table comes from immunoSEQ multiplex PCR, and its TCRdb copy is limited to in-frame clones, with some not included. The sample comprises approximately 190,000 clones, about 80% of which are singletons, and 6.9% rests with the top ten. Sequencing input: peripheral blood. This clonotype was obtained from a man in his sixties with acute or convalescent COVID-19. J is TRBJ2-3 and V is TRBV7-9; 10 nucleotides align to TRBD1. The CDR3 region is CASSLLGQGWTDTQYF. The CDR3 nucleotides read TGTGCCAGCAGCTTGCTGGGACAGGGGTGGACAGATACGCAGTATTTT.